This T cell receptor beta chain was sequenced for a study of cytomegalovirus exposure and HLA in healthy donors. TCRdb's table, derived via immunoSEQ multiplex PCR, lists solely in-frame clones and lacks some. The top ten clones hold about 3% of a sample with under 75,000 clones, just under 85% of them seen once. The CDR3 sequence is 15 residues long. V lost 8 bases and J lost 0; bases outside the gene matches: 0. Per germline, CDR1 LNHNV and CDR2 YYDKDF (reference sequence). This rearrangement joins TRBV15 to TRBJ2-6; TRBD1 aligns across 11 bases. What was sequenced was PBMCs. The TCR sequence derives from a man aged 30-40 years in good health and CMV-seronegative. DNA for the CDR3: TGTGCCACCGGGACAGGGGGCTCTGGGGCCAACGTCCTGACTTTC. Translated: CATGTGGSGANVLTF.